Sequencing of this T cell receptor (beta chain) was carried out in a study of blood T cell repertoires in COVID-19. V lost 5 bases, J lost 6 bases, and 10 bases stayed unmatched. The germline V gene encodes CDR1 SGHNT and CDR2 YENEEA. This CDR3 region has 15 residues. Profiling relied on immunoSEQ multiplex PCR, and the TCRdb table lists in-frame clones only, not all of them. The data hold a few hundred thousand clones, with less than 85% observed a single time. The chain links TRBV11-3 to TRBJ2-1; 7 bases fit TRBD2. The sequence derives from a man aged 55 to 70 who had recovered from COVID-19. The sequenced sample consisted of peripheral blood. DNA for the CDR3: TGTGCCAGCAGCCCGGGCGGGAGTAGTCGCAATGAGCAGTTCTTC. Translating gives CASSPGGSSRNEQFF.